Shown below are 8 T cell receptor beta chains from a single sample sequenced in a study of sequential checkpoint blockade in melanoma. Assay used: immunoSEQ multiplex PCR; TCRdb lists only in-frame clones, some missing. Here the sample spans more than 15,000 clones, 67% being singletons. Treatment denoted: randomized to nivolumab then ipilimumab (arm A) or the reverse (arm B). Sequenced material: CD8+ T cells sorted from blood (inferred from file names), taken from a patient given nivolumab and ipilimumab in sequence. Every receptor here comes from a human donor with melanoma.

This clone was seen a handful of times. The rearrangement links TRBV7-9 to TRBJ2-1; weak D call: TRBD1 (5 bases). The germline CDR1 and CDR2 sequences are SEHNR and FQNEAQ (reference sequence). Trimming removed 2 bases from V and 6 bases from J, with 8 bases in between. This CDR3 region has 13 residues. Here the CDR3 reads CASSLSGLNEQFF. CDR3 DNA: TGTGCCAGCAGCTTATCAGGGCTCAATGAGCAGTTCTTC.

This chain joins TRBV4-3 and TRBJ2-1, with D maybe TRBD1 (6 bases). Germline V lookup: CDR1 LGHNA, CDR2 YSLEER. CDR3 length: 17 residues. V was pared by 0 bases and J by 3 bases, with 15 bases between. CDR3 bases: TGCGCCAGCAGCCAAGATCTAGGGGGAGTGTTCTACAATGAGCAGTTCTTC. Translated, it gives CASSQDLGGVFYNEQFF.

V gene TRBV4-2 combines with J gene TRBJ1-2; no clear D gene. CDR1 and CDR2 (germline): LGHNA, YNFKEQ. V shed 1 base and J shed 8 bases, with 8 bases lying between them. This CDR3 has 12 residues. CDR3 amino acids: CASSQALSGYTF. CDR3 DNA sequence: TGTGCCAGCAGCCAAGCGCTAAGCGGCTACACCTTC.

The chain carries TRBV29-1 and TRBJ2-1; tentative D call: TRBD1 (5 bases). Germline assignment: CDR1 SQVTM and CDR2 ANQGSEA. Trimming removed 2 bases from V and 4 bases from J, with 21 bases in between. The CDR3 covers 17 residues. The CDR3 reads CSVELWNTGQGYNEQFF. The CDR3 nucleotides are TGCAGCGTTGAACTATGGAACACTGGGCAGGGTTACAATGAGCAGTTCTTC.

The rearrangement links TRBV19 to TRBJ2-1; 15 bases map to TRBD2. This CDR3 contains 20 residues. Germline CDR1 LNHDA, CDR2 SQIVND (reference sequence). With V trimmed by 7 bases and J by 2 bases, 15 bases remained unmatched. CDR3 sequence (DNA): TGTGCCAGTAAGGAGTTTTGGGGACTAGCGGGGGGCTCCGCCTACAATGAGCAGTTCTTC. Translating it yields CASKEFWGLAGGSAYNEQFF.

This clone appeared a few times. This chain links TRBV6-5 with TRBJ2-1, with a tentative D call TRBD2 (8 bases). Germline CDR1 and CDR2: MNHEY and SVGAGI. The CDR3 extends over 14 amino acids. Trimming took 8 bases from V and 3 from J, leaving 14 bases between them. Here the CDR3 DNA reads TGTGCCAGCGCAGGGGGACTAGACTACAATGAGCAGTTCTTC. It is translated as CASAGGLDYNEQFF.

This clone was recorded only once. This rearrangement joins TRBV7-9 to TRBJ2-3; TRBD2 is a possible D gene (6 bases). Per germline, CDR1 SEHNR and CDR2 FQNEAQ (reference sequence). The CDR3 covers 15 residues. V was trimmed by 4 bases and J by 0 bases, leaving 11 bases between them. In DNA form, the CDR3 reads TGTGCCAGCAGCTATAACGGGGGAAGCACAGATACGCAGTATTTT. It specifies CASSYNGGSTDTQYF.

This clone was seen a handful of times. This rearrangement joins TRBV7-8 to TRBJ2-7, with D possibly matching TRBD1 (6 bases). Germline CDR1 SGHVS, CDR2 FQNEAQ. The CDR3 sequence is 15 residues long. V was trimmed by 5 bases and J by 0 bases, leaving 14 bases between them. The CDR3 DNA reads as TGTGCCAGCAGCCGATTCCAGGGGCCCTCCTACGAGCAGTACGTC. Amino acid sequence: CASSRFQGPSYEQYV.